This TCR beta chain is from a study of PD-1 blockade in classical Hodgkin lymphoma. Profiled with immunoSEQ multiplex PCR; TCRdb holds only in-frame clones, not every one. Here the sample spans just under 20,000 clones, about 85% being singletons. Documented time point: newly diagnosed, previously untreated cHL patient sample. Starting with thawed PBMCs, CD4+ T cells were purified by magnetic negative selection. This CDR3 has 14 residues. From germline, CDR1 is SEHNR and CDR2 FQNEAQ (reference sequence). V was clipped by 1 base and J by 4 bases, with 10 bases between them. The V gene is TRBV7-9, the J gene TRBJ1-2; no clear D gene. The sample was CD4+ T cells from blood. The receptor comes from a human donor with classical Hodgkin lymphoma. The CDR3 region has the DNA TGTGCCAGCAGCTTAGACCTTAACTTCTATGGCTACACCTTC. Its translation: CASSLDLNFYGYTF.